A selection of T cell receptor beta chains follows, all from one sample in a study of blood T cell repertoires in COVID-19. The data were produced by immunoSEQ multiplex PCR, yet TCRdb's version contains in-frame clones alone and is incomplete. This sample has roughly 45,000 clones; approximately 93% occur once, and the top ten carry roughly 1%. The sample taken for sequencing was peripheral blood. These receptor sequences come from a man aged 55-75 years with COVID-19, enrolled during active disease. Each CDR3 is given without its conserved first and last residue.

J,V,length,CDR3
TRBJ2-3,TRBV27,13,ASTFSALSTDTQY
TRBJ2-1,TRBV5-4,13,ASSLATGRYNEQF
TRBJ2-3,TRBV27,13,ASSFKRGDTDTQY
TRBJ1-2,TRBV27,11,ASSPTGNYGYT
TRBJ1-5,TRBV6-5,11,ASSLDRDQPQH
TRBJ1-1,TRBV12-5,11,ASGLVRDTEAF
TRBJ2-6,TRBV5-4,13,ASSLRGSGANVLT
TRBJ2-1,TRBV7-9,10,ASRSTPNEQF
TRBJ2-1,TRBV6-2/TRBV6-3,18,ASSYSVSYPTEIKYNEQF
TRBJ2-7,TRBV3-1/TRBV3-2,11,ASSDAGEDEQY
TRBJ2-4,TRBV3-1/TRBV3-2,13,ASSLLKGGMNIQY
TRBJ1-2,TRBV6-1,13,ASSESSQGLWGYT
TRBJ1-1,TRBV28,11,ASKQPGNTEAF
TRBJ2-1,TRBV19,12,ATTGTGAYNEQF
TRBJ2-7,TRBV7-6,13,ASRHTGTTTHEQY
TRBJ1-3,TRBV5-1,16,ASSLSPTGGTAGNTIY
TRBJ2-7,TRBV9,13,ASSVTGTGGSEQY
TRBJ2-7,TRBV30,11,AWTRGQGNEQY
TRBJ2-7,TRBV28,12,ASSRTGGGDEQY
TRBJ2-1,TRBV19,13,ASSLAGGGSDEQF
TRBJ1-6,TRBV4-1,13,ASSQGVRDNSPLH
TRBJ2-2,TRBV11-2,14,ASSSAGTQNTGELF
TRBJ1-2,TRBV2,12,ASTNAKTGYGYT
TRBJ1-6,TRBV28,13,ASNSETADNSPLH
TRBJ2-7,TRBV4-3,13,ASSQDLAGPYEQY
TRBJ2-3,TRBV29-1,14,SVEGGAGVSTDTQY
TRBJ1-6,TRBV6-2/TRBV6-3,13,ASSLRTGVNSPLH
TRBJ1-3,TRBV29-1,11,SVVADSGNTIY
TRBJ2-1,TRBV29-1,14,SVEDQEGTSYNEQF
TRBJ1-6,TRBV19,12,ACRGGLGDSPLH
TRBJ1-5,TRBV19,13,ASSIETGKDQPQH
TRBJ1-2,TRBV7-9,12,ASSLGTGGYGYT
TRBJ1-5,TRBV15,11,ATTQNFNQPQH
TRBJ2-1,TRBV19,13,ASSQLATNYNEQF
TRBJ2-3,TRBV24-1,15,ATSDSTGTGAKRTQY
TRBJ2-3,TRBV5-1,13,ASGFSGGASDTQY
TRBJ1-1,TRBV3-1/TRBV3-2,12,ASSPSTGRTEAF
TRBJ1-4,TRBV5-1,12,ASSLGGSNEKLF
TRBJ2-2,TRBV18,13,ASSPRSGRTGELF
TRBJ1-5,TRBV28,12,ASSWTDSNQPQH
TRBJ1-6,TRBV6-5,13,ASSYSRGRYSPLH
TRBJ2-7,TRBV30,11,AWSPGRPYEQY
TRBJ1-3,TRBV2,13,ASRLQGAEGNTIY
TRBJ1-6,TRBV5-5,14,ASSLADTSYNSPLH